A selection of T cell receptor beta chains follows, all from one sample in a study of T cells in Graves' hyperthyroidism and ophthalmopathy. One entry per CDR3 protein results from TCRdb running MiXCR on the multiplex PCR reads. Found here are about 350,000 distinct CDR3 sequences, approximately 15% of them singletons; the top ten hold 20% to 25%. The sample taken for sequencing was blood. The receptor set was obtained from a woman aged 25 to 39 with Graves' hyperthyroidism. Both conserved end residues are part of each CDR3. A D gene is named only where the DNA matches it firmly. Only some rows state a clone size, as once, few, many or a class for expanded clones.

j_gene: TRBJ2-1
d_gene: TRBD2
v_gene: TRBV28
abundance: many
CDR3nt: TGTGCCAGCAGTTTTCCCGGACTAGCGGGAAACAATGAGCAGTTCTTC
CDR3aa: CASSFPGLAGNNEQFF

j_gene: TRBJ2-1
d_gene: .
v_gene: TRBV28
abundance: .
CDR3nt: TGTGCCAGCAGTTGGGGGGGCGTTCGGTTCTTC
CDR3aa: CASSWGGVRFF

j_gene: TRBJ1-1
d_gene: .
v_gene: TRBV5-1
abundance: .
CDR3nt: TGCGCCAGCAGCTTGCAGAGCACGAGCACTGAAGCTTTCTTT
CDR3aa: CASSLQSTSTEAFF

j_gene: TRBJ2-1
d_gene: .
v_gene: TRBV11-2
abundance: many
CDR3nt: TGTGCCAGCAGCCTTCGACTAGGAAACCTTAATGAGCAGTTCTTC
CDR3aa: CASSLRLGNLNEQFF

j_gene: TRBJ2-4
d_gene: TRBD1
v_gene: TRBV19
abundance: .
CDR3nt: TGTGCCAGTGAGACCACAGGGGGCTGGAGCTCTGCCAAAAACATTCAGTACTTC
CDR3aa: CASETTGGWSSAKNIQYF

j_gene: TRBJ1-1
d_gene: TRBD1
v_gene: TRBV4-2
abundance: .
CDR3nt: TGTGCCAGCAGCCAAGTCGGGACAGCCTCGAACACTGAAGCTTTCTTT
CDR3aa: CASSQVGTASNTEAFF

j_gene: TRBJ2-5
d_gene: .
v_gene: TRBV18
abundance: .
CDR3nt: TGTGCCAGCTCACCAAGCCTATTCCAAGAGACCCAGTACTTC
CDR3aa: CASSPSLFQETQYF

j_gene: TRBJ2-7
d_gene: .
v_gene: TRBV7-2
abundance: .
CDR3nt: TGTGCCAGCAGCTTGGGACGGAACTCCTACGAGCAGTACTTC
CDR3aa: CASSLGRNSYEQYF

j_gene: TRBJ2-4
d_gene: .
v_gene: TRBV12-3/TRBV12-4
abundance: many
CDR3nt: TGTGCCAGCAGTTTGAATAGAGCCAAAAACATTCAGTACTTC
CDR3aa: CASSLNRAKNIQYF

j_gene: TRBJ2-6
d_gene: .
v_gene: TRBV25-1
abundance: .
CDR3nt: TGTGCCAGCAGTGAATACAAGTATTCGGGGGCCAACGTCCTGACTTTC
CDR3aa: CASSEYKYSGANVLTF

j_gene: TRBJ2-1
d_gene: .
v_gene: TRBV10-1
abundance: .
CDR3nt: TGCGCCAGCAGTGATGATCTCACACATAAAACAGGTTACAATGAGCAGTTCTTC
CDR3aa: CASSDDLTHKTGYNEQFF

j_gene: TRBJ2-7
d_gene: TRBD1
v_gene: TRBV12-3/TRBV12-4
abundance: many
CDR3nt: TGTGCCAGCAGTTTTGGGCCAGGGGGCTGGGGCGAGCAGTACTTC
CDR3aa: CASSFGPGGWGEQYF

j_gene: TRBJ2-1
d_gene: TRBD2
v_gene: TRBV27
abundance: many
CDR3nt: TGTGCCAGCCGGAACGGTCGTAGCGGGAGCCTATACAATGAGCAGTTCTTC
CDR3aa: CASRNGRSGSLYNEQFF

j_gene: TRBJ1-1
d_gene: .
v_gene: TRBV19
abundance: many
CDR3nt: TGTGCCAGTACATCGGGCCTTTGGGCTGAAGCTTTCTTT
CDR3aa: CASTSGLWAEAFF

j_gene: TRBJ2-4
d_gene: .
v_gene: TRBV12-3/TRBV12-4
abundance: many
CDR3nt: TGTGCCAGCAGTCCCGGAGTCAAAAACATTCAGTACTTC
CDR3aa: CASSPGVKNIQYF

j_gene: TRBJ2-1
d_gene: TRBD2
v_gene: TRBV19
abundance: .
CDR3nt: TGTGCCAGTAGTATCGGGCTAGCGGGAGAGGGCAATGAGCAGTTCTTC
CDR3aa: CASSIGLAGEGNEQFF

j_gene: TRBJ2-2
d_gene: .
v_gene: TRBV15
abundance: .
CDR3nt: TGTGCCACCAGCGGCCTGGGGATGGCCGGGGAGCTGTTTTTT
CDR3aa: CATSGLGMAGELFF

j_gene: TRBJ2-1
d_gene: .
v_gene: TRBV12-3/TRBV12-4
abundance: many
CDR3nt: TGTGCCAGCAGGAGCAGCGGGTTTACCTACAATGAGCAGTTCTTC
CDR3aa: CASRSSGFTYNEQFF

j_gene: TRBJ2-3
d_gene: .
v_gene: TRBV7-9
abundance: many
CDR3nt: TGTGCCAGCAGCGCTCTCGGTGCCCCAGATACGCAGTATTTT
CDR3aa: CASSALGAPDTQYF

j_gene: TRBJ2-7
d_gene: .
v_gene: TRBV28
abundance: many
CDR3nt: TGTGCCAGCAGTTTCTCCGGGACAAGGTCCGCCTACGAGCAGTACTTC
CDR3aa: CASSFSGTRSAYEQYF

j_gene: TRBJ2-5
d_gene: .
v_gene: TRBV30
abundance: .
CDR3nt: TGTGCCTCTCATAGCGGATCGGGAGAGACCCAGTACTTC
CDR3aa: CASHSGSGETQYF

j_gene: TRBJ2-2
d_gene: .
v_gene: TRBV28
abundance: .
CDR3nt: TGTGCCACCCGGCGGGGTGAGTTCACCGGGGAGCTGTTTTTT
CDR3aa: CATRRGEFTGELFF

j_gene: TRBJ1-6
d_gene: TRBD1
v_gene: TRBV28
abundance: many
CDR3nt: TGTGCCAGCAGTTTAGTTAGGAGGGGGCGATCACCCCTCCACTTT
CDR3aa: CASSLVRRGRSPLHF

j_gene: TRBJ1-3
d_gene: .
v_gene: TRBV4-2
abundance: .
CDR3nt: TGTGCCAGCAGCCAAGAGTACCCCGGCGGGGGAAACACCATATATTTT
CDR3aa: CASSQEYPGGGNTIYF

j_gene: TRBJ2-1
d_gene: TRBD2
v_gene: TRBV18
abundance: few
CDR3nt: TGTGCCAGCTCGTTTGCGGGAGGGAACTACAATGAGCAGTTCTTC
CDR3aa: CASSFAGGNYNEQFF

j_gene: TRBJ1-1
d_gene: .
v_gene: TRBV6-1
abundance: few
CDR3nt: TGTGCCAGCGTACAGGGTTTTAACGCTGAAGCTTTCTTT
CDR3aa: CASVQGFNAEAFF

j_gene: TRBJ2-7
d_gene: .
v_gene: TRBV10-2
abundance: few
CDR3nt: TGCGCCAGCAAGGGGGGGCTAGGGGTCTCCTACGAGCAGTACTTC
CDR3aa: CASKGGLGVSYEQYF

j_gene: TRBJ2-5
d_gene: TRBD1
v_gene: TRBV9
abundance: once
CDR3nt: TGTGCCAGCACGCCCGGGACAGAAGAGACCCAGTACTTC
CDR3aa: CASTPGTEETQYF

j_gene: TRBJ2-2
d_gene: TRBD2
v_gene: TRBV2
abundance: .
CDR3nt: TGTGCCAGCAGTGATGTAAGCGGGAGGGAGCTGTTTTTT
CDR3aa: CASSDVSGRELFF

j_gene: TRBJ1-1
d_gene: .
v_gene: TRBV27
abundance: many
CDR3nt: TGTGCCAGCAGCGGGGGGATGAACACTGAAGCTTTCTTT
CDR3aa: CASSGGMNTEAFF

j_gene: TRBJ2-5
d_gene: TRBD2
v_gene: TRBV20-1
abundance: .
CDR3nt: TGCAGTGCTAGAGCTCGGGTAGCGGGAGAGGGGACCAAGTACTTC
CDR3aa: CSARARVAGEGTKYF

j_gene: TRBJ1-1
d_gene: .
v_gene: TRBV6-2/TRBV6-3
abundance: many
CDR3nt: TGTGCCAGCAGTTTCTTGGACAGACCGAACACTGAAGCTTTCTTT
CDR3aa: CASSFLDRPNTEAFF

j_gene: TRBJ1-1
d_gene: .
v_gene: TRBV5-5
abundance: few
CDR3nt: TGTGCCAGCAGCCGCCTGTGGGGTGAGTTGAACACTGAAGCTTTCTTT
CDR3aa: CASSRLWGELNTEAFF

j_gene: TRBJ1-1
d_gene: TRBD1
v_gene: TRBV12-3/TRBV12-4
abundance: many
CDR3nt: TGTGCCAGCATCCCAGGGGGGTACACTGAAGCTTTCTTT
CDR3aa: CASIPGGYTEAFF

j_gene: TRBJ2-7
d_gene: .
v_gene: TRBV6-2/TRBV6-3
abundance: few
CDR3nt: TGTGCCAGCAGATACGGACGGGCCATCACCTACGAGCAGTACTTC
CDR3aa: CASRYGRAITYEQYF